This T cell receptor (beta chain) emerged from a study of glioma-infiltrating T cells. TCR alpha and beta CDR3 regions were amplified from RNA using iRepertoire nested multiplex PCR. From the multiplex PCR reads, TCRdb called clonotypes with MiXCR, one entry per CDR3 protein. Among about 17,000 distinct CDR3 sequences listed, about three fifths were seen once. Study-wide points: Non-neoplastic patients had below-expected tissue-blood divergence, while all gliomas exceeded expectation. CDR3 overlap between tissue and blood was very small.

With respect to this clonotype: What it binds is not known.

Germline assignment: CDR1 SGHTA and CDR2 FQGTGA. CDR3 length: 13 residues. V shed 2 bases, J shed 6 bases, and the junction held 0 bases outside the gene matches. The chain joins TRBV7-3 to TRBJ2-1; 8 bases map to TRBD1. Source material: glioma tissue, nonneoplastic brain tissue, or PBMCs (not recorded which). This clonotype was sampled from a human donor with low-grade glioma or glioblastoma, undergoing nonglioma brain surgery, or in good health (not recorded which). The CDR3 DNA reads TGTGCCAGCAGCTTAGGACAGGGCAATGAGCAGTTCTTC. This codes for CASSLGQGNEQFF.